Listed below are T cell receptor beta chains from one sample, sequenced in a study of blood T cell repertoires in COVID-19. Here immunoSEQ multiplex PCR was the method, and the copy in TCRdb shows in-frame clones only, minus some. Found here are about 140,000 clones, over 70% of them singletons; the top ten hold approximately 40%. The specimen was peripheral blood. All receptors derive from a human donor in a cohort sampled during active COVID-19. CDR3s include the opening cysteine and the closing phenylalanine or tryptophan. The order of the fields is J gene, V gene, CDR3 protein.

TRBJ2-3 | TRBV7-3 | CASSLSASGSTDTQYF
TRBJ1-4 | TRBV7-9 | CASSLGTATTEKLFF
TRBJ2-1 | TRBV5-8 | CASSLGEGDEQFF
TRBJ2-2 | TRBV5-1 | CASKDRGNTGELFF
TRBJ1-5 | TRBV28 | CASNLDRAQPQHF
TRBJ2-5 | TRBV6-2/TRBV6-3 | CASSYSLAGGVWETQYF
TRBJ2-1 | TRBV11-3 | CASSPVFLGSYNEQFF
TRBJ2-3 | TRBV3-1/TRBV3-2 | CASSQVWGGLSTDTQYF
TRBJ2-7 | TRBV11-3 | CASSPTGGSYEQYF
TRBJ2-7 | TRBV7-9 | CASSLGALSYEQYF
TRBJ1-2 | TRBV4-1 | CASSSDRGVVWDYGYTF
TRBJ1-6 | TRBV7-2 | CASSPRGNNSPLHF
TRBJ1-2 | TRBV20-1 | CSASLQGVGGYTF
TRBJ2-5 | TRBV5-6 | CASSLAVTEETQYF
TRBJ1-1 | TRBV11-1 | CASSSGQGMNTEAFF
TRBJ2-3 | TRBV24-1 | CATSDTDSGTQYF
TRBJ2-1 | TRBV15 | CATSRGGLAGANEQFF
TRBJ2-6 | TRBV7-3 | CASSHTQGFGANVLTF
TRBJ1-1 | TRBV4-2 | CASSQDGNTEAFF
TRBJ2-1 | TRBV11-3 | CASSPRAGSSYNEQFF
TRBJ2-3 | TRBV7-7 | CASSLASSGRADTQYF
TRBJ2-2 | TRBV11-2 | CASSRGSTGELFF
TRBJ2-1 | TRBV2 | CASSVGLDYNEQFF
TRBJ1-2 | TRBV28 | CASRSPGQGYGYTF
TRBJ1-2 | TRBV7-2 | CASSLEVPPTYGYTF
TRBJ1-2 | TRBV29-1 | CSVDRGTYGYTF
TRBJ2-3 | TRBV7-3 | CASSATSGSRDTQYF
TRBJ2-1 | TRBV11-2 | CASSLSRGVDEQFF
TRBJ1-1 | TRBV5-6 | CASSPRDTKNTEAFF
TRBJ2-1 | TRBV5-1 | CASRAGQGAHNEQFF
TRBJ1-2 | TRBV12-5 | CASGFGQNYGYTF
TRBJ1-1 | TRBV6-2/TRBV6-3 | CASSATGENTEAFF
TRBJ2-1 | TRBV30 | CAWSVGDYLYNEQFF
TRBJ2-3 | TRBV18 | CASSRGGLRTDTQYF
TRBJ2-7 | TRBV3-1/TRBV3-2 | CASSPTGQVSYEQYF
TRBJ1-2 | TRBV10-3 | CAISEQQNYGYTF
TRBJ2-3 | TRBV5-1 | CASSLTWGDSTQYF
TRBJ2-7 | TRBV7-2 | CASSLASGGAHEQYF
TRBJ2-3 | TRBV7-3 | CASSLSTSGGLDTQYF
TRBJ1-1 | TRBV2 | CASSEHQGGTEAFF
TRBJ2-5 | TRBV6-2/TRBV6-3 | CASSYLQRVETQYF
TRBJ1-6 | TRBV7-3 | CASSSGSSQNSPLHF
TRBJ2-5 | TRBV7-2 | CASSLAFNFPTQYF
TRBJ1-4 | TRBV4-2 | CASSPRQALGTNEKLFF
TRBJ2-7 | TRBV3-1/TRBV3-2 | CASSQGLAGIYEQYF
TRBJ2-1 | TRBV4-1 | CASSQASNNEQFF
TRBJ2-5 | TRBV5-1 | CASSRLAGLRETQYF
TRBJ2-2 | TRBV10-3 | CAISESAGGEGTGELFF
TRBJ2-3 | TRBV29-1 | CSGTKVTDTQYF
TRBJ1-6 | TRBV7-2 | CASSSLLSSPLHF
TRBJ2-3 | TRBV10-2 | CASSEGRETDTQYF
TRBJ1-1 | TRBV28 | CASRRQGYEAFF